The clone carrying this T cell receptor beta chain showed up many times. The data originate from a study of neurological immune-mediated disorders. Unsorted libraries used 2 million PBMCs kept at -80 degrees C. Per germline, CDR1 LGHDT and CDR2 YNNKEL (reference sequence). CDR3 length: 17 amino acids. V lost 4 bases and J lost 0, with 16 bases in between. A single record per CDR3 protein comes from TCRdb applying MiXCR to the 5' RACE reads. The sample lists about 28,000 distinct CDR3 sequences; 12% were seen once. Sequencing input: PBMCs. This sequence joins TRBV3-1 and TRBJ1-3; D gene uncertain. This TCR came from a man aged 55 to 70 in good health. For the CDR3, the DNA is TGTGCCAGCAGCCGTGCTGTGACTGGGAGCTCTGGAAACACCATATATTTT. Encoded protein: CASSRAVTGSSGNTIYF.